The rows below give T cell receptor beta chains drawn from one sample of a study of cytomegalovirus exposure and HLA in healthy donors. Sequencing used immunoSEQ multiplex PCR; TCRdb keeps in-frame clones, though not all of them. The sample carries approximately 55,000 clones, around 85% recorded once. Sequenced sample: PBMCs. The receptor set was obtained from a boy aged 10-17 years in good health and CMV-seropositive. Each CDR3 is given with its conserved first and last residue. The D gene is left open where the match is weak. Rows give clone size only sometimes, using once, few, many, or a class for an expanded clone.

d_gene,len,v_gene,abundance,j_gene,CDR3aa,CDR3nt
.,13,TRBV11-1,.,TRBJ1-1,CASSTDFPNSAFF,TGTGCCAGCAGCACGGACTTCCCGAATTCAGCTTTCTTT
.,12,TRBV7-2,.,TRBJ2-2,CASSPRRGELFF,TGTGCCAGCAGCCCTAGGAGAGGGGAGCTGTTTTTT
.,15,TRBV29-1,.,TRBJ1-2,CSVEGSEQGSYGYTF,TGCAGCGTTGAGGGCAGCGAACAGGGTTCCTATGGCTACACCTTC
TRBD1,15,TRBV6-1,few,TRBJ2-5,CASSQRDRGQETQYF,TGTGCCAGCAGCCAGAGGGACAGGGGGCAAGAGACCCAGTACTTC
TRBD2,17,TRBV5-8,once,TRBJ2-5,CASSLEGAGNLQETQYF,TGTGCCAGCAGCTTGGAAGGAGCGGGGAACTTACAAGAGACCCAGTACTTC
TRBD1,16,TRBV4-1,.,TRBJ1-3,CASSQIGGNTGNTIYF,TGCGCCAGCAGCCAGATAGGGGGCAACACTGGAAACACCATATATTTT
TRBD1,16,TRBV7-8,.,TRBJ1-2,CASSLGDRGLYYGYTF,TGTGCCAGCAGCTTAGGCGACAGGGGTCTATACTATGGCTACACCTTC
TRBD1,14,TRBV6-1,.,TRBJ2-5,CASRVTGVRETQYF,TGTGCCAGCAGAGTTACAGGGGTTAGAGAGACCCAGTACTTC
.,11,TRBV7-9,.,TRBJ2-7,CASIDGGEQYF,TGTGCCTCAATCGACGGGGGCGAGCAGTACTTC
TRBD2,17,TRBV11-2,.,TRBJ2-2,CASSRPRLAADTGELFF,TGTGCCAGCAGCCGGCCGAGGCTAGCGGCAGACACCGGGGAGCTGTTTTTT
.,14,TRBV6-5,.,TRBJ2-7,CASRPWTANYEQYF,TGTGCCAGCAGGCCGTGGACAGCGAACTACGAGCAGTACTTC
.,17,TRBV28,.,TRBJ1-2,CASKEEEGKTVNYGYTF,TGTGCCAGCAAGGAGGAGGAGGGAAAGACGGTAAACTATGGCTACACCTTC
TRBD1,16,TRBV5-6,.,TRBJ1-2,CASSLTTGDVNYGYTF,TGTGCCAGCAGCTTAACGACAGGGGATGTGAACTATGGCTACACCTTC
.,16,TRBV19,once,TRBJ2-5,CASSLGGAGGGETQYF,TGTGCCAGTAGTCTAGGGGGAGCCGGGGGTGGTGAGACCCAGTACTTC
.,15,TRBV7-9,.,TRBJ2-4,CASSGEGLAKNIQYF,TGTGCCAGCAGCGGAGAGGGACTAGCCAAAAACATTCAGTACTTC
.,15,TRBV11-2,few,TRBJ1-4,CASSSLGATNEKLFF,TGTGCCAGCAGCTCCCTAGGGGCAACTAATGAAAAACTGTTTTTT
.,13,TRBV7-8,.,TRBJ1-2,CASSLAGNYGYTF,TGTGCCAGCAGCTTAGCCGGGAACTATGGCTACACCTTC
TRBD1,15,TRBV5-4,.,TRBJ2-5,CASSLDRGAERAQYF,TGTGCCAGCAGTCTTGACAGGGGGGCGGAAAGAGCCCAGTACTTC
.,14,TRBV5-5,.,TRBJ1-1,CASSLGDMNTEAFF,TGTGCCAGCAGCTTGGGGGACATGAACACTGAAGCTTTCTTT
.,14,TRBV12-5,.,TRBJ1-1,CARKQGRVNTEAFF,TGTGCTAGAAAACAAGGCAGGGTAAACACTGAAGCTTTCTTT
TRBD1,15,TRBV5-8,.,TRBJ1-1,CASSRGTEGGTEAFF,TGTGCCAGCAGCCGTGGGACAGAGGGCGGCACTGAAGCTTTCTTT
TRBD2,12,TRBV6-1,.,TRBJ2-4,CATLSGINIQYF,TGTGCCACCTTGAGCGGGATAAACATTCAGTACTTC
.,13,TRBV7-9,.,TRBJ2-7,CASSLIGANEQYF,TGTGCCAGCAGCTTAATAGGGGCAAACGAGCAGTACTTC
.,15,TRBV6-6,.,TRBJ1-2,CASSYIPGRSYGYTF,TGTGCCAGCAGTTACATCCCAGGGAGGTCGTATGGCTACACCTTC
TRBD1,16,TRBV6-6,few,TRBJ1-1,CASRFTDRGPHTEAFF,TGTGCCAGCAGATTCACAGACAGGGGGCCTCACACTGAAGCTTTCTTT
.,15,TRBV19,.,TRBJ1-5,CASSIDRWGDQPQHF,TGTGCCAGTAGTATAGATAGGTGGGGGGATCAGCCCCAGCATTTT
TRBD1,15,TRBV9,.,TRBJ2-7,CASSVGTGVSYEQYF,TGTGCCAGCAGCGTGGGGACAGGGGTTTCCTACGAGCAGTACTTC
.,15,TRBV10-1,.,TRBJ1-2,CASSESRYGGDGYTF,TGCGCCAGCAGTGAGTCCCGATACGGAGGGGATGGCTACACCTTC
TRBD2,14,TRBV18,.,TRBJ2-3,CASCLAGRTDTQYF,TGTGCCAGCTGCCTAGCGGGGAGAACAGATACGCAGTATTTT
TRBD1,15,TRBV6-1,.,TRBJ2-7,CASSDRQGKNYEQYF,TGTGCCAGCAGCGATAGACAGGGAAAGAACTACGAGCAGTACTTC
TRBD2,14,TRBV5-1,.,TRBJ2-5,CASNRGGGRVTQYF,TGCGCCAGCAATCGCGGGGGGGGCCGTGTGACCCAGTACTTC
TRBD2,13,TRBV6-4,.,TRBJ2-3,CASSLGEGDTQYF,TGTGCCAGCAGTCTGGGGGAGGGAGATACGCAGTATTTT